This TCR beta chain was captured by sequencing in a study of T cell responses to AZD1222 COVID-19 vaccine (dated by TCRdb to the early 2020s). Study-level background: Because spike-specific TCR depth and breadth did not differ between the two schedules, AZD1222 recipients who got a second dose at roughly 4 weeks were pooled with those who got a second dose at roughly 12 weeks. Trial participants were enrolled into age subgroups of 18-55, 56-69 and 70-plus years, which contained 148, 28 and 57 TCR-sequenced participants, respectively. TCR sequencing was performed for 230 to 250 trial participants, of whom roughly 200 were given two doses of AZD1222 and about 25 were given two doses of MenACWY control vaccine. On the study overall, not on this receptor specifically: Conclusions about previously exposed vaccinees are limited, since just six or seven AZD1222 recipients were seropositive for SARS-CoV-2 at baseline. Participants were mostly white British and included more females than males, and it was suggested by the authors that clonal diversity may have been underestimated. Reportedly, almost half of the unique spike-specific TCRs recognized epitopes lying outside the regions that are mutated in the B.1.351 and B.1.1.7 variants. A significant rise in spike-specific TCR breadth and depth was observed after two AZD1222 doses relative to day 0 and relative to MenACWY recipients. The 56-69-year group was small, and its depth increase did not reach significance, likely because of low power. The whole spike protein was spanned by vaccine-associated CD4 TCRs, and dominant responses were seen in regions 160-218 and 743-854. No day 14 peak-response samples were available, so repertoires were characterized only after the peak T cell response.

This specimen's time point label, interpreted: baseline before first vaccination. Vaccinee samples were obtained from the UK trials COV001 and COV002, which included a single-blind randomized controlled phase 2/3 trial of AZD1222 (ChAdOx1 nCoV-19) in healthy adults. For TCRbeta chain sequencing, PBMC samples were collected from trial participants at day 0 and at day 28 after the second dose. The CDR3 regions of human TCRbeta chains were subjected to immunosequencing. Under the source paper's analysis protocol: TCRs in the repertoires were compared against a reference library of SARS-CoV-2-specific TCRs that had been generated with the MIRA antigen-specificity platform. Breadth was defined as the fraction of unique TCRs that were SARS-CoV-2-associated. Depth was defined as the fraction of total T cells that were SARS-CoV-2-associated. Using the MIRA data, each spike-specific TCR was assigned both to the spike region to which the TCR was reactive and to a CD4 or CD8 class. Log10-transformed breadth and depth values were compared by one-way ANOVA with Sidak's multiple comparisons tests. Held by TCRdb, this immuneACCESS table contains in-frame sequences only and omits some clones. Under half of the omission traces to an unresolved V gene where checked; the cause of the rest is unknown. V and J calls and clone size come straight from that table; D and trimming were deduced from the DNA. The sample table lists about 55,000 clones, roughly nine tenths of them with a count of one. Jointly, the top ten make up roughly 3.9% of the sample.

Regarding this clone: The specificity of this receptor is unknown. No much larger clone exists at a distance of one base, and base qualities are not known.

The clonotype was recovered from an adult in good health. The material sequenced was peripheral blood, taken on day 0 of AZD1222 vaccination.

The CDR3: CASSLGVEGSPLHF. At the DNA level, the sequence is TGTGCCAGCAGTTTAGGGGTTGAAGGTTCACCCCTCCACTTT. The chain was built from TRBV6-5 and TRBJ1-6; D gene: possibly TRBD1, on 5 matching bases. The germline V gene supplies CDR1 MNHEY and CDR2 SVGAGI. Relative to germline, V is 4 bases shorter and J is 9 bases shorter, with 13 bases between their ends. Counted from cysteine to phenylalanine, this CDR3 has 14 amino acids. Only the CDR3 region is kept as DNA, spanning 42 bases read in frame from base 1.